The text below deals with one T cell receptor beta chain. Its cognate antigen is unknown. This sample was taken from a study of shared clonotypes between healthy human individuals. The J segment lost 2 bases and the V segment lost 10 bases, leaving 8 bases of the junction unmatched. Germline assignment: CDR1 SGHTA and CDR2 FQGTGA. The CDR3 consists of 15 residues. Each subset's genomic DNA was shared equally among a number of immunoSEQ plates. Each sorted subset replicate got 200 ng genomic DNA, tens of thousands of genomes. Profiling relied on immunoSEQ multiplex PCR, and the TCRdb table lists in-frame clones only, not all of them. The data show roughly 1,500,000 clones, 95% to 99% seen once. Points from the study as a whole: Four donors held about 5% of naive CD4 clonotypes in common. What naive subsets generally showed was a larger estimated richness than memory subsets showed.

This receptor was obtained from a man younger than 40 in good health. What was sequenced was naive CD4+ T cells sorted from blood. Subset here: CD45RA+ positively selected. This chain links TRBV7-3 with TRBJ2-1; TRBD1 agrees at 10 bases. CDR3 sequence reads: CATSPGTGAYNEQFF. CDR3 in DNA: TGTGCCACTTCACCCGGGACAGGGGCCTACAATGAGCAGTTCTTC. Full variable domain (outside the CDR3, taken from reference TRBV7-3 and TRBJ2-1): GAGVSQTPSNKVTEKGKYVELRCDPISGHTALYWYRQSLGQGPEFLIYFQGTGAADDSGLPNDRFFAVRPEGSVSTLKIQRTERGDSAVYLCATSPGTGAYNEQFFGPGTRLTVL.